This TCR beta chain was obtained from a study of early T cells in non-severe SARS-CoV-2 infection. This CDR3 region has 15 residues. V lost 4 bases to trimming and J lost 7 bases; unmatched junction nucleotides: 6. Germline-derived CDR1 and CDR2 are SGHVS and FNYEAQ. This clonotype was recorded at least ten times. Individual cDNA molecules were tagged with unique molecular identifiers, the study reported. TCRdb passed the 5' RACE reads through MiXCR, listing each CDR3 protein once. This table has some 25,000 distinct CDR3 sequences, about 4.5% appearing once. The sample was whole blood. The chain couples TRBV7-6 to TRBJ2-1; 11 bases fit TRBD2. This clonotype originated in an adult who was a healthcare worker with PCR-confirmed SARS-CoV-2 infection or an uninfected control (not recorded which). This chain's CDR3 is CASSSSGRTGNEQFF. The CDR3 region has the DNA TGTGCCAGCAGCTCTAGCGGGAGGACGGGGAATGAGCAGTTCTTC.